This entry lists 14 T cell receptor beta chains sequenced from one sample in a study of long-term antiretroviral therapy in people with HIV. A v3.0 immunoSEQ assay was performed at survey level. Sequencing used immunoSEQ multiplex PCR; TCRdb keeps in-frame clones, though not all of them. The sample records over 20,000 clones, roughly 88% being singletons. The sequences come from unsorted PBMCs, collected 0.6 years after starting antiretroviral therapy. Receptors were obtained from a man between 60 and 75 years old with HIV.

This chain connects TRBV28 to TRBJ1-2; D possibly corresponds to TRBD1 (6 bases). With 6 bases removed from V and 12 bases from J, the gap between germline ends came to 20 bases. The CDR3 covers 13 residues. The germline gives CDR1 MDHEN, CDR2 SYDVKM. The DNA for the CDR3 is TGTGCCAGCAGCTCTAACTCCAGGGGAGCAAACACCTTC. It encodes CASSSNSRGANTF.

The chain joins TRBV18 to TRBJ2-1; the D gene could be TRBD1 or TRBD2 (6 bases each). The germline gives CDR1 KGHSH, CDR2 LQKENI. This CDR3 is 16 amino acids long. The ends were cut back, 3 bases at V and 5 bases at J, with 17 bases in the middle. CDR3 DNA sequence: TGTGCCAGCTCACCGGGGTCGGGGGCAGGACACAATGAGCAGTTCTTC. Protein product: CASSPGSGAGHNEQFF.

This clone was seen only once. The V and J genes are TRBV11-3 and TRBJ2-3; D is uncertain. V was pared by 3 bases and J by 0 bases, with 7 bases between. Germline-derived CDR1 and CDR2 are SGHNT and YENEEA. The CDR3 loop spans 14 amino acids. In DNA, the CDR3 is TGTGCCAGCAGCTTGGGCTCCAGCACAGATACGCAGTATTTT. It codes for CASSLGSSTDTQYF.

This CDR3 is CASSGSGTGYQPQHF. Here the CDR3 DNA reads TGTGCCAGCAGCGGTTCCGGGACAGGGTACCAGCCCCAGCATTTT. The chain links TRBV7-2 to TRBJ1-5; 9 bases fit TRBD1. Germline loops: CDR1 SGHTA, CDR2 FQGNSA. The CDR3 runs to 15 residues. The V and J ends lost 5 bases and 7 bases, in that order; junction bases with no gene match: 9.

The chain combines TRBV27 with TRBJ1-3; 7 nucleotides match TRBD1. Trimming cost V 6 bases and J 0 bases; bases outside gene matches: 11. CDR3 length: 17 residues. The germline V gene encodes CDR1 MNHEY and CDR2 SMNVEV (reference sequence). CDR3 sequence reads: CASSRDGQAYSGNTIYF. DNA for the CDR3: TGTGCCAGCAGCCGAGACGGACAGGCGTACTCTGGAAACACCATATATTTT.

Here the CDR3 reads CAIGPPIWHYGYTF. CDR3 nucleotides: TGTGCCATTGGACCCCCGATTTGGCACTATGGCTACACCTTC. The V and J genes are TRBV6-5 and TRBJ1-2; D is unresolved. The CDR3 contains 14 residues. Trimming took off 10 bases at V and 3 bases at J, with 18 bases between the two ends. The germline V gene encodes CDR1 MNHEY and CDR2 SVGAGI.

V and J are TRBV7-6 and TRBJ2-5; the D gene is possibly TRBD1 (5 bases). Deletions cut 5 bases from V and 3 bases from J, with 13 bases between. Germline V gene lookup returns CDR1 SGHVS and CDR2 FNYEAQ. The CDR3 consists of 14 residues. CDR3 sequence: CASSILPTEETQYF. The CDR3, as DNA: TGTGCCAGCAGCATCCTCCCGACAGAAGAGACCCAGTACTTC.

This chain joins TRBV18 and TRBJ2-2; D is perhaps TRBD1 (6 bases). This CDR3 contains 15 residues. The V and J ends lost 3 bases and 7 bases respectively, with 15 bases between them. Per germline, CDR1 KGHSH and CDR2 LQKENI. The CDR3: CASSPWRRGGGELFF. CDR3 coding DNA: TGTGCCAGCTCACCTTGGCGCAGGGGCGGCGGGGAGCTGTTTTTT.

The chain recombines TRBV2 with TRBJ2-7, with D maybe TRBD2 (6 bases). Trimming removed 3 bases from V and 6 bases from J, with 12 bases in between. Per germline, CDR1 SNHLY and CDR2 FYNNEI. The CDR3 consists of 13 residues. The CDR3 DNA is TGTGCCAGCAGTGAGGGTCTAGCGCGCGAGCAGTACTTC. It encodes CASSEGLAREQYF.

This chain links TRBV4-1 with TRBJ1-2, with D unclear. CDR1 is MGHRA, CDR2 YSYEKL, per germline. V was cut by 5 bases and J by 3 bases, with 13 bases left in between. The CDR3 has 14 residues. CDR3 sequence: CASSDVVGYYGYTF. In nucleotides, the CDR3 is TGCGCCAGCAGCGACGTTGTCGGGTACTATGGCTACACCTTC.

V is TRBV28 and J is TRBJ2-7; TRBD1 agrees at 7 bases. From germline, CDR1 is MDHEN and CDR2 SYDVKM. The CDR3 covers 13 residues. J was trimmed by 1 base and V by 7 bases; bases with no gene match: 4. The chain's CDR3 is CASKGQPSYEQYF. The CDR3 DNA is TGTGCCAGCAAGGGACAGCCATCCTACGAGCAGTACTTC.

The rearrangement joins TRBV5-4 to TRBJ2-1; D might be TRBD2 (5 bases). V shed 4 bases and J shed 9 bases, with 14 bases lying between them. This CDR3 spans 13 amino acids. Germline assignment: CDR1 SGHNT and CDR2 YYREEE (reference sequence). As DNA, the CDR3 is TGTGCCAGCAGCCCACGTGGAGGTGGTGAGCAGTTCTTC. As protein: CASSPRGGGEQFF.

This rearrangement joins TRBV19 to TRBJ2-1; D not certain. CDR3 length: 12 residues. With 5 bases removed from V and 2 bases from J, the gap between germline ends came to 4 bases. Germline values: CDR1 LNHDA, CDR2 SQIVND (reference sequence). The CDR3 here is CASSPTYNEQFF. The DNA of the CDR3 is TGTGCCAGTAGTCCGACCTACAATGAGCAGTTCTTC.

The chain links TRBV30 to TRBJ1-1, with D hard to call. V dropped 4 bases and J dropped 4 bases, with 13 bases sitting between them. This CDR3 spans 13 amino acids. Germline values: CDR1 GTSNPN, CDR2 SVGIG (reference sequence). The CDR3 is CAWNGLRGTEAFF. CDR3 bases: TGTGCCTGGAATGGGTTGCGAGGCACTGAAGCTTTCTTT.